The 18 T cell receptor beta chains presented below share a single source sample, sequenced in a study of response to subunit inactivated influenza vaccine (dated by TCRdb to the late 2010s). The method was RT-PCR. These reads were obtained on an Illumina HiSeq 2500. TCRdb handled the public reads itself, with Q25 trimming in fastp and clone calling in MiXCR, and kept productive beta chains. Rows merge per CDR3 protein into single entries with the most common DNA and genes. A total of 450,000 to 600,000 distinct CDR3 sequences appear in this sample, approximately 7.6% of them only once. The top ten clonotypes cover 10% to 15% of the sample. Sequencing was performed on PBMCs from blood, taken roughly 24 months after vaccination. The receptors derive from a man aged 45 to 70 who received an inactivated influenza vaccine. Donor details come from another sample of the same person, matched by shared clones.

This clonotype has only one observation. The rearrangement uses TRBV12-3 or TRBV12-4 and TRBJ2-5; 8 positions agree with TRBD1. With V trimmed by 5 bases and J by 6 bases, 14 bases remained unmatched. The CDR3 consists of 16 residues. CDR3 residues: CASSRRTGSPGQTQYF. CDR3 coding DNA: TGTGCCAGCAGTCGCAGGACAGGGTCGCCGGGACAGACCCAGTACTTC.

This clonotype was detected a few times. The chain employs TRBV4-3 and TRBJ2-3, with 9 bases lining up with TRBD2. V dropped 0 bases and J dropped 2; count of bases not matched to a gene: 6. The CDR3 covers 17 residues. Germline assignment: CDR1 LGHNA and CDR2 YSLEER. The CDR3 region has the DNA TGCGCCAGCAGCCAAGATGGGCGGGGGGGCCCCACAGATACGCAGTATTTT. Protein sequence: CASSQDGRGGPTDTQYF.

This clonotype appeared a few times. The chain joins TRBV20-1 to TRBJ1-5; no reliable D call. The germline CDR1 and CDR2 sequences are DFQATT and SNEGSKA (reference sequence). Trimming took off 0 bases at V and 3 bases at J, with 12 bases between the two ends. This CDR3 is built from 15 residues. The CDR3, as DNA: TGCAGTGCTAGAGATGGCCAGCAACTCAATCAGCCCCAGCATTTT. Translating gives CSARDGQQLNQPQHF.

Many counts were recorded for this clonotype. The J gene is TRBJ2-7, the V gene TRBV29-1; 12 bases line up with TRBD2. The junction had 2 bases not matched to a gene; V was cut back by 4 bases and J by 4 bases. This CDR3 has 13 residues. CDR1 is SQVTM, CDR2 ANQGSEA, per germline. The CDR3 here is CSVVGLAGYEQYF. As DNA, the CDR3 is TGCAGCGTTGTTGGACTAGCGGGGTACGAGCAGTACTTC.

This clonotype was observed a handful of times. This chain links TRBV20-1 with TRBJ2-3, with TRBD2 matching over 13 bases. Trimming removed 4 bases from V and 1 base from J; junction bases left unmatched: 5. CDR1 is DFQATT and CDR2 is SNEGSKA in the germline V gene (reference sequence). This CDR3 comprises 16 residues. The CDR3 protein is CSAIRLAGGGTDTQYF. In DNA, the CDR3 is TGCAGTGCTATTCGACTAGCGGGAGGTGGCACAGATACGCAGTATTTT.

Many counts were recorded for this clonotype. The CDR3 reads CARAGAIPLLVTEAFF. CDR3 DNA sequence: TGTGCCAGAGCAGGGGCGATCCCCCTGTTGGTTACTGAAGCTTTCTTT. The gene calls are TRBV6-2 or TRBV6-3 and TRBJ1-1, with a tentative D call TRBD1 (6 bases). CDR1 and CDR2 from the germline V gene are MNHEY and SVGEGT. The CDR3 is 16 amino acids. V gave up 9 bases and J gave up 5 bases, with 25 bases separating them.

The chain links TRBV5-1 to TRBJ1-2; 11 nucleotides line up with TRBD1. CDR3 size: 13 residues. Trimming cost V 4 bases and J 8 bases; bases outside gene matches: 4. Germline CDR1 is SGHRS and CDR2 is YFSETQ. DNA for the CDR3: TGCGCCAGCAGCACGGACAGGGGGCTAGGCTACACCTTC. Translation gives CASSTDRGLGYTF.

In this sample, this clonotype turned up a few times. The rearrangement uses TRBV29-1 and TRBJ2-2; tentatively, D is TRBD1 or TRBD2 (5 bases each). Trimming removed 4 bases from V and 4 bases from J, with 10 bases in between. The CDR3 length is 13 residues. CDR1 SQVTM and CDR2 ANQGSEA come from the germline V gene. For the CDR3, the DNA is TGCAGCGTTGGAGCAGGGACCACCGGGGAGCTGTTTTTT. This sequence encodes CSVGAGTTGELFF.

The table lists this clonotype with many counts. The chain recombines TRBV6-1 with TRBJ1-5; D gene uncertain. Trimming took 6 bases from V and 0 from J, leaving 12 bases between them. Germline CDR1 reads MNHNS; CDR2 reads SASEGT. The CDR3 runs to 15 residues. DNA of the CDR3: TGTGCCAGCAGAACCGGCCAGTATAGCAATCAGCCCCAGCATTTT. It encodes CASRTGQYSNQPQHF.

V and J are TRBV12-3 or TRBV12-4 and TRBJ2-2, with D possibly matching TRBD1 (6 bases). There are 15 residues in the CDR3. Trimming stripped 10 bases from V and 4 bases from J, with 19 bases between. The CDR3 DNA follows: TGTGCCACCATAGCCCAGGGGATCAGCACCGGGGAGCTGTTTTTT. Translating it yields CATIAQGISTGELFF.

V usage is TRBV12-3 or TRBV12-4 and J usage is TRBJ1-1; D is possibly TRBD1 (5 bases). This CDR3 comprises 14 residues. Trimming stripped 2 bases from V and 4 bases from J, with 11 bases between. The CDR3 is CASSLYRRGTEAFF. In DNA, the CDR3 is TGTGCCAGCAGTTTATATCGGAGGGGCACTGAAGCTTTCTTT.

The genes are TRBV9 and TRBJ2-7, with D perhaps TRBD2 (5 bases). The CDR3 runs to 15 residues. Germline V CDR1 and CDR2: SGDLS, YYNGEE. The V end was cut by 0 bases, the J end by 1 base, with 11 bases between. CDR3 region: CASSVGPSPSYEQYF. The DNA of the CDR3 is TGTGCCAGCAGCGTAGGCCCTAGCCCGTCCTACGAGCAGTACTTC. Full variable domain (rest looked up from reference TRBV9 and TRBJ2-7): DSGVTQTPKHLITATGQRVTLRCSPRSGDLSVYWYQQSLDQGLQFLIQYYNGEERAKGNILERFSAQQFPDLHSELNLSSLELGDSALYFCASSVGPSPSYEQYFGPGTRLTVT.

This clonotype has only a few counts. The chain couples TRBV2 to TRBJ2-1, with TRBD2 as a possible D gene (5 bases). The V end lost 6 bases, the J end lost 1 base, and 13 bases lay between the germline ends. This CDR3 is built from 15 residues. Germline V CDR1 and CDR2: SNHLY, FYNNEI. This CDR3 reads CASSASFASYNEQFF. DNA of the CDR3: TGTGCCAGCAGCGCTAGCTTCGCGTCCTACAATGAGCAGTTCTTC.

This chain joins TRBV6-1 and TRBJ1-5; 12 bases align to TRBD1. The CDR3 runs to 15 residues. Germline values: CDR1 MNHNS, CDR2 SASEGT. The V segment lost 7 bases and the J segment 3 bases; nucleotides outside the gene matches: 4. The CDR3 bases are TGTGCCAGCACCTGGGACAGGGGGCTCAATCAGCCCCAGCATTTT. Its protein is CASTWDRGLNQPQHF.

This sequence joins TRBV29-1 and TRBJ1-3; D not certain. This CDR3 comprises 13 residues. Germline CDR1 SQVTM, CDR2 ANQGSEA. Between the trimmed V and J ends, which lost 3 bases and 4 bases, there was a span of 10 bases. DNA for the CDR3: TGCAGCGTTGAGTCCCTCGCAGGAAACACCATATATTTT. Protein sequence: CSVESLAGNTIYF.

Only a few counts were recorded for this clonotype. The chain has TRBV7-3 and TRBJ1-6; tentatively, D is TRBD1 (6 bases). Trimming pared 4 bases from V and 10 bases from J, leaving 14 bases between. The CDR3 spans 14 residues. Germline V gene data show CDR1 as SGHTA and CDR2 as FQGTGA. The CDR3, as DNA: TGTGCCAGCAGCTCCAGGGGTTCGGACTCACCCCTCCACTTT. Protein sequence: CASSSRGSDSPLHF.

In this sample, this clonotype turned up a few times. CDR3 region: CATSRDGSYEQYF. In nucleotides, the CDR3 is TGTGCCACCAGCAGAGATGGCAGCTACGAGCAGTACTTC. The chain couples TRBV15 to TRBJ2-7; D is unclear. Deletions cut 0 bases from V and 3 bases from J, with 6 bases between. The CDR3 is 13 residues long. The germline V gene has CDR1 LNHNV and CDR2 YYDKDF (reference sequence).

This clonotype was counted only a few times. The rearrangement joins TRBV7-8 to TRBJ2-1, with D unclear. V was shortened by 5 bases and J by 1 base, with 9 bases between the two germline ends. This CDR3 region has 14 residues. CDR1 is SGHVS, CDR2 FQNEAQ, per germline. The CDR3 protein is CASSPRSSYNEQFF. CDR3 DNA: TGTGCCAGCAGCCCCCGGAGTTCCTACAATGAGCAGTTCTTC.